The 19 T cell receptor beta chains given below trace back to one sample, sequenced in a study of shared clonotypes between healthy human individuals. Assay: immunoSEQ multiplex PCR; the TCRdb copy retains only in-frame clones and omits some. The sample includes more than 2,000,000 clones, approximately 93% of them seen just once. The sequenced sample was naive CD4+ T cells from PBMCs. Subset: CD45RA+ positively selected. The receptors stem from a man younger than 35 in good health. Some clones in this sample may be carry-over from other donors' samples.

This chain connects TRBV20-1 to TRBJ1-1, with 7 bases identical to TRBD1. With 8 bases clipped from V and 7 bases from J, the junction kept 7 bases outside the gene matches. The CDR3 sequence is 11 residues long. Germline assignment: CDR1 DFQATT and CDR2 SNEGSKA (reference sequence). Here the CDR3 reads CSPDRRFEAFF. DNA of the CDR3: TGCAGTCCGGACAGGCGCTTTGAAGCTTTCTTT.

The V and J genes are TRBV5-1 and TRBJ2-1; 11 bases agree with TRBD2. The CDR3 loop spans 15 amino acids. Germline V gene sequence: CDR1 SGHRS, CDR2 YFSETQ. V gave up 1 base and J gave up 6 bases; unmatched junction bases: 3. CDR3 coding DNA: TGCGCCAGCAGCTTGACTAGCGGGAGTCGCAATGAGCAGTTCTTC. Translation: CASSLTSGSRNEQFF.

The V call is TRBV5-1, the J call TRBJ1-4; 7 bases are shared with TRBD1. Per the germline V gene, CDR1 is SGHRS and CDR2 is YFSETQ. The CDR3 length is 16 residues. Trimming cost V 4 bases and J 8 bases; bases outside gene matches: 14. In nucleotides, the CDR3 is TGCGCCAGCAGCCCGGGGACAGTTTCTAACCGAGAAAAACTGTTTTTT. Its protein is CASSPGTVSNREKLFF. Based on the CDR3 plus reference TRBV5-1 and TRBJ1-4, the full variable domain is KAGVTQTPRYLIKTRGQQVTLSCSPISGHRSVSWYQQTPGQGLQFLFEYFSETQRNKGNFPGRFSGRQFSNSRSEMNVSTLELGDSALYLCASSPGTVSNREKLFFGSGTQLSVL.

This chain connects TRBV20-1 to TRBJ2-7; a weak D match, TRBD1 (6 bases). With 4 bases removed from V and 5 bases from J, the gap between germline ends came to 9 bases. CDR1 and CDR2 from the germline V gene are DFQATT and SNEGSKA (reference sequence). The CDR3 loop spans 11 amino acids. Here the CDR3 DNA reads TGCAGTGCTATACCAGGGGACGAGCAGTACTTC. It codes for CSAIPGDEQYF.

The chain has TRBV6-1 and TRBJ2-7, with D hard to call. Germline assignment: CDR1 MNHNS and CDR2 SASEGT. The CDR3 is 13 amino acids. Trimming stripped 7 bases from V and 3 bases from J, with 13 bases between. The CDR3 DNA reads as TGTGCCAGCAACCTAGAAAGGGTCTACGAGCAGTACTTC. This encodes CASNLERVYEQYF.

V is TRBV11-2 and J is TRBJ1-2, with 7 bases matching TRBD1. V shed 6 bases and J 4 bases; nucleotides not matched to a gene: 5. CDR1 SGHAT and CDR2 FQNNGV come from the germline V gene. There are 13 residues in the CDR3. The CDR3 sequence is CASRQDRSYGYTF. CDR3 coding DNA: TGTGCCAGCAGGCAGGACAGGTCCTATGGCTACACCTTC.

J is TRBJ1-1 and V is TRBV28, with D unclear. CDR3 length: 12 amino acids. CDR1 and CDR2 (germline): MDHEN, SYDVKM. V was clipped by 6 bases and J by 2 bases, with 7 bases between them. This CDR3 is CASSRTNTEAFF. The CDR3 DNA follows: TGTGCCAGCAGCCGAACTAACACTGAAGCTTTCTTT.

The chain is built from TRBV9 and TRBJ2-2; D may correspond to TRBD1 or TRBD2 (5 bases each). The V gene's germline CDR1 is SGDLS and CDR2 YYNGEE. There are 15 residues in the CDR3. Trimming stripped 0 bases from V and 8 bases from J, with 14 bases between. The DNA for the CDR3 is TGTGCCAGCAGCGTAGCGCGGACCGGGGCGGGGGAGCTGTTTTTT. Translated: CASSVARTGAGELFF.

CDR3 sequence reads: CAWVSVWAGEQFF. The CDR3 DNA reads TGTGCCTGGGTGTCTGTTTGGGCGGGTGAGCAGTTCTTC. The rearrangement joins TRBV30 to TRBJ2-1; a weak D match, TRBD2 (5 bases). There are 13 residues in the CDR3. The germline CDR1 and CDR2 sequences are GTSNPN and SVGIG (reference sequence). With 5 bases removed from V and 9 bases from J, the gap between germline ends came to 17 bases.

V and J are TRBV28 and TRBJ1-3; the D is unclear. Germline CDR1 reads MDHEN; CDR2 reads SYDVKM. V dropped 4 bases and J dropped 4 bases, with 8 bases sitting between them. The CDR3 has 13 residues. DNA of the CDR3: TGTGCCAGCAGTTATCCAGGAGGAAACACCATATATTTT. As protein: CASSYPGGNTIYF.

The J gene is TRBJ2-3, the V gene TRBV5-1, with D possibly TRBD1 on 7 matching bases. The CDR3 runs 14 residues. Looked up from germline, CDR1 is SGHRS and CDR2 is YFSETQ. V was trimmed by 4 bases and J by 5 bases, leaving 14 bases between them. Here the CDR3 DNA reads TGCGCCAGCAGCATACAGGGGCGGGAAGATACGCAGTATTTT. It codes for CASSIQGREDTQYF.

The chain uses TRBV28 and TRBJ1-4; no clear D gene. The germline gives CDR1 MDHEN, CDR2 SYDVKM. Trimming removed 6 bases at V and 8 bases at J, with 19 bases between. The CDR3 has 15 residues. The CDR3 protein is CASRTPGRASEKLFF. The CDR3 DNA sequence: TGTGCCAGCAGAACCCCCGGGCGAGCCTCCGAAAAACTGTTTTTT. Combining the CDR3 with reference TRBV28 and TRBJ1-4 gives the whole variable domain DVKVTQSSRYLVKRTGEKVFLECVQDMDHENMFWYRQDPGLGLRLIYFSYDVKMKEKGDIPEGYSVSREKKERFSLILESASTNQTSMYLCASRTPGRASEKLFFGSGTQLSVL.

V is TRBV27 and J is TRBJ1-2; TRBD1 aligns across 7 bases. CDR1 is MNHEY and CDR2 is SMNVEV in the germline V gene (reference sequence). CDR3 length equals 15 residues. Trimming took 2 bases from V and 7 from J; bases not matched to a gene: 10. The CDR3 DNA reads as TGTGCCAGCAGTTTACTCCAGGGGGGGACTTCTGGCTACACCTTC. Translation: CASSLLQGGTSGYTF.

This clone showed up just once. The chain has TRBV5-1 and TRBJ1-4; no firm D call. The CDR3 consists of 13 residues. Between the trimmed V and J ends, which lost 4 bases and 10 bases, there was a span of 14 bases. Germline V gene lookup returns CDR1 SGHRS and CDR2 YFSETQ. DNA for the CDR3: TGCGCCAGCAGCCCGGACGTTGGAGGAAAACTGTTTTTT. Translation gives CASSPDVGGKLFF.

The chain links TRBV9 to TRBJ1-2, with D maybe TRBD1 (5 bases). Germline values: CDR1 SGDLS, CDR2 YYNGEE. Trimming shortened V by 4 bases and J by 3 bases, and 13 bases separated the two germline ends. CDR3 size: 14 residues. The CDR3 region is CASSWTGQDYGYTF. The CDR3, as DNA: TGTGCCAGCAGCTGGACCGGACAAGACTATGGCTACACCTTC. Together with reference TRBV9 and TRBJ1-2, the CDR3 gives the full variable domain: DSGVTQTPKHLITATGQRVTLRCSPRSGDLSVYWYQQSLDQGLQFLIQYYNGEERAKGNILERFSAQQFPDLHSELNLSSLELGDSALYFCASSWTGQDYGYTFGSGTRLTVV.

The chain has TRBV11-3 and TRBJ2-5; D is undetermined. The CDR3 runs 13 residues. The germline V gene has CDR1 SGHNT and CDR2 YENEEA. The ends were cut back, 5 bases at V and 4 bases at J, with 11 bases in the middle. The CDR3 protein is CASSHRSRETQYF. The CDR3, as DNA: TGTGCCAGCAGCCACCGATCCCGAGAGACCCAGTACTTC.

This chain links TRBV2 with TRBJ2-2; the D gene is possibly TRBD2 (5 bases). Germline CDR1 SNHLY, CDR2 FYNNEI. The CDR3 extends over 15 amino acids. V dropped 2 bases and J dropped 4 bases, with 11 bases sitting between them. CDR3 DNA sequence: TGTGCCAGCAGTGAACGCCAACTAGGCACCGGGGAGCTGTTTTTT. Amino acid sequence: CASSERQLGTGELFF.

J is TRBJ2-7 and V is TRBV25-1; 12 bases are a match to TRBD1. J gave up 7 bases and V 4 bases, and 11 bases lay outside the gene matches. There are 16 residues in the CDR3. Germline CDR1 MGHDK, CDR2 SYGVNS. In DNA form, the CDR3 reads TGTGCCAGCAGTGGACCACCGGGACAGGGGGCCCGGGAGCAGTACTTC. It codes for CASSGPPGQGAREQYF.

The rearrangement joins TRBV27 to TRBJ2-7; TRBD1 matches 10 bases. From germline, CDR1 is MNHEY and CDR2 SMNVEV (reference sequence). Losses at the gene ends were 8 bases for V and 1 base for J; bases not matched to a gene: 5. CDR3 size: 14 residues. The CDR3 protein is CASYGQGGSYEQYF. CDR3 DNA: TGTGCCAGCTACGGACAGGGGGGTTCCTACGAGCAGTACTTC.